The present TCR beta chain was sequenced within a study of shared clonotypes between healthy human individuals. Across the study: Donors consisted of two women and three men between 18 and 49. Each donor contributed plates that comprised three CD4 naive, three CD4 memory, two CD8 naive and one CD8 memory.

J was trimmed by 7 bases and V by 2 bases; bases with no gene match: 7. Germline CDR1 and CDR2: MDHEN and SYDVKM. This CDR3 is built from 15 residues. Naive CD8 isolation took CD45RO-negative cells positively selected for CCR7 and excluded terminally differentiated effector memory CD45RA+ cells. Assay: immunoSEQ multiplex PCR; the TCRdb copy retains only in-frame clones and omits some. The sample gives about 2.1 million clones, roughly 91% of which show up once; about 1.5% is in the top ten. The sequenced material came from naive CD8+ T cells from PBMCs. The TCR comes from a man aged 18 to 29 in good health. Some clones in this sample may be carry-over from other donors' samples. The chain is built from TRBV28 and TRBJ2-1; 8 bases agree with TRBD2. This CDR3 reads CASSLRLAGQNEQFF. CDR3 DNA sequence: TGTGCCAGCAGTTTACGGCTAGCGGGCCAAAATGAGCAGTTCTTC.